Listed here are 14 T cell receptor beta chains from one sample, sequenced in a study of OX40 agonist ivuxolimab in advanced cancers. The method was immunoSEQ multiplex PCR; TCRdb's version includes in-frame clones alone and lacks a portion of them. Of over 30,000 clones in the sample, around nine tenths were seen once. Sequencing was performed on CD4+ or CD8+ T cells sorted from blood, taken in a trial of the OX40 agonist ivuxolimab. Receptors were obtained from an adult with an advanced solid tumor such as melanoma, head and neck, liver or kidney cancer.

V is TRBV7-7 and J is TRBJ2-2, with 8 bases that match TRBD1. V shed 6 bases and J 2 bases; nucleotides not matched to a gene: 5. There are 15 residues in the CDR3. Germline assignment: CDR1 SSHAT and CDR2 FNYEAQ (reference sequence). The CDR3 DNA sequence: TGTGCCAGCAGACCTGGACAGGGAAACACCGGGGAGCTGTTTTTT. Amino acid sequence: CASRPGQGNTGELFF.

The chain employs TRBV6-1 and TRBJ2-3, with D possibly matching TRBD2 (6 bases). Germline loops: CDR1 MNHNS, CDR2 SASEGT. CDR3 size: 15 residues. The V end lost 1 base, the J end lost 5 bases, and 13 bases lay between the germline ends. The CDR3 nucleotides are TGTGCCAGCAGTGAAGGGGAGGCGGGCGGAGATACGCAGTATTTT. It is translated as CASSEGEAGGDTQYF.

The chain links TRBV7-8 to TRBJ2-7, with unresolved D. CDR1 and CDR2 (germline): SGHVS, FQNEAQ. The CDR3 contains 12 residues. V was trimmed by 10 bases and J by 3 bases, leaving 13 bases between them. CDR3 region: CATSTLGYEQYF. The DNA for the CDR3 is TGTGCCACCTCGACACTTGGCTACGAGCAGTACTTC.

The gene calls are TRBV4-2 and TRBJ2-7; D remains unclear. Trimming took off 1 base at V and 0 bases at J, with 10 bases between the two ends. Germline lookup yields CDR1 LGHNA and CDR2 YNFKEQ. The CDR3 covers 15 residues. This CDR3 reads CASSQGQIASYEQYF. CDR3 DNA sequence: TGTGCCAGCAGCCAAGGGCAAATCGCCTCCTACGAGCAGTACTTC.

Only a few counts were recorded for this clone. The V gene is TRBV7-8, the J gene TRBJ2-7, with 7 bases fitting TRBD2. CDR1 is SGHVS, CDR2 FQNEAQ, per germline. This CDR3 has 15 amino acids. After removal of 1 base from V and 3 bases from J, the junction contained 6 bases not matched to a gene. This CDR3 reads CASSLGRESVYEQYF. The CDR3 nucleotides are TGTGCCAGCAGCTTAGGGCGGGAGTCGGTCTACGAGCAGTACTTC.

The genes are TRBV19 and TRBJ1-1; no definite D call. The CDR3 contains 11 residues. The germline V gene encodes CDR1 LNHDA and CDR2 SQIVND (reference sequence). The V gene lost 3 bases and the J gene lost 5 bases, with 4 bases spanning the gap. The CDR3 spells CASSIGTEAFF. The CDR3 nucleotides are TGTGCCAGTAGTATCGGTACTGAAGCTTTCTTT.

The chain employs TRBV6-4 and TRBJ1-3, with no clear D. Germline assignment: CDR1 MRHNA and CDR2 SNTAGT. This CDR3 spans 13 amino acids. Trimming took 1 base from V and 4 from J, leaving 5 bases between them. CDR3 sequence (DNA): TGTGCCAGCAGTGACTGGCCCGGAAACACCATATATTTT. Translation gives CASSDWPGNTIYF.

This clone occurred once. The V and J genes are TRBV19 and TRBJ2-5, with 7 nucleotides matching TRBD2. Germline assignment: CDR1 LNHDA and CDR2 SQIVND (reference sequence). The CDR3 has 14 amino acids. V shed 6 bases, J shed 5 bases, and the junction held 9 bases outside the gene matches. The CDR3 coding sequence is TGTGCCAGTAGCTCTGGGGGAGGGGTGGAGACCCAGTACTTC. Protein product: CASSSGGGVETQYF.

The V call is TRBV7-9, the J call TRBJ2-7; the match to TRBD2 covers 8 bases. Germline lookup yields CDR1 SEHNR and CDR2 FQNEAQ (reference sequence). The CDR3 runs to 15 residues. J gave up 3 bases and V 6 bases, and 10 bases lay outside the gene matches. The CDR3 nucleotides read TGTGCCAGCAGTCAGAGCGGGGGCCCTCTCTACGAGCAGTACTTC. It specifies CASSQSGGPLYEQYF.

This chain joins TRBV30 and TRBJ2-5; 10 positions match TRBD1. After removal of 4 bases from V and 5 bases from J, the junction contained 4 bases not matched to a gene. The CDR3 is 13 residues long. CDR1 GTSNPN and CDR2 SVGIG come from the germline V gene (reference sequence). As DNA, the CDR3 is TGTGCCTGGAAGGGACAGGGGTGGGAGACCCAGTACTTC. It specifies CAWKGQGWETQYF.

The V and J genes are TRBV15 and TRBJ2-2, with D possibly being TRBD1 (5 bases). V shed 6 bases and J shed 3 bases, with 8 bases lying between them. Germline V gives CDR1 LNHNV, CDR2 YYDKDF (reference sequence). The CDR3 runs 13 residues. CDR3 residues: CATRQAHTGELFF. The CDR3 DNA sequence: TGTGCCACCAGACAGGCGCACACCGGGGAGCTGTTTTTT.

The chain uses TRBV7-9 and TRBJ2-5, with no clear D. Germline values: CDR1 SEHNR, CDR2 FQNEAQ (reference sequence). The CDR3 sequence is 12 residues long. Trimming took off 4 bases at V and 4 bases at J, with 7 bases between the two ends. The CDR3 region is CASSSSRETQYF. CDR3 coding DNA: TGTGCCAGCAGCTCCTCTCGAGAGACCCAGTACTTC.

This clone was seen a single time. The chain has TRBV9 and TRBJ2-1, with a weak D call TRBD2 (6 bases). The CDR3 runs 14 residues. The V gene lost 0 bases and the J gene lost 5 bases, with 9 bases spanning the gap. Germline CDR1 is SGDLS and CDR2 is YYNGEE. CDR3 in DNA: TGTGCCAGCAGCGTAGATGGCGGGGACAATGAGCAGTTCTTC. It translates to CASSVDGGDNEQFF.

The chain uses TRBV7-8 and TRBJ2-1; 7 bases align to TRBD2. With 4 bases clipped from V and 7 bases from J, the junction kept 7 bases outside the gene matches. This CDR3 contains 14 residues. The V gene's germline CDR1 is SGHVS and CDR2 FQNEAQ. This chain's CDR3 is CASSSPTSSNEQFF. DNA for the CDR3: TGTGCCAGCAGCTCCCCGACTAGCTCGAATGAGCAGTTCTTC.